The rows below give T cell receptor beta chains drawn from one sample of a study of early T cells in non-severe SARS-CoV-2 infection. TCRdb re-analysed the 5' RACE reads in MiXCR, keeping a single row per CDR3 protein. The sample contains approximately 79,000 distinct CDR3 sequences, 13% of which appear only once. Sequenced input: whole blood. Receptors originate from an adult who was a healthcare worker with PCR-confirmed SARS-CoV-2 infection or an uninfected control (not recorded which). Both conserved end residues are part of each CDR3. Fields, in order: CDR3 DNA, CDR3 protein, clone size, V gene, D gene, J gene. D genes are given only for firm matches. Size is stated for part of the rows, as once, few or many counts, or as a class when the clone is expanded.

cdr3_nt: TGTGCCAGCAGCGTACTCACAGATACGCAGTATTTT
cdr3_aa: CASSVLTDTQYF
clone_size: few
v_call: TRBV11-1
d_call: .
j_call: TRBJ2-3

cdr3_nt: TGTGCCAGCAGCCGACAGGACCTCTATGGCTACACCTTC
cdr3_aa: CASSRQDLYGYTF
clone_size: .
v_call: TRBV3-1
d_call: .
j_call: TRBJ1-2

cdr3_nt: TGCAGTGCTACCCGGCTAGCGGGAGTTAGTGAGCAGTTCTTC
cdr3_aa: CSATRLAGVSEQFF
clone_size: many
v_call: TRBV20-1
d_call: TRBD2
j_call: TRBJ2-1

cdr3_nt: TGTGCCAGCAGCTTACAGATTCAAGAGACCCAGTACTTC
cdr3_aa: CASSLQIQETQYF
clone_size: .
v_call: TRBV5-5
d_call: .
j_call: TRBJ2-5

cdr3_nt: TGTGCCAGCAGTTTTGCGGGGGGCCCTAAATACACCGGGGAGCTGTTTTTT
cdr3_aa: CASSFAGGPKYTGELFF
clone_size: .
v_call: TRBV12-3/TRBV12-4
d_call: TRBD2
j_call: TRBJ2-2

cdr3_nt: TGTGCCACCAGCAGAGAGGCCAGCCCTAGCACAGATACGCAGTATTTT
cdr3_aa: CATSREASPSTDTQYF
clone_size: few
v_call: TRBV15
d_call: .
j_call: TRBJ2-3

cdr3_nt: TGTGCAAGTCGCTTAGAAAAGGCTAGCGATGATACGCAGTATTTT
cdr3_aa: CASRLEKASDDTQYF
clone_size: few
v_call: TRBV12-2
d_call: .
j_call: TRBJ2-3

cdr3_nt: TGCAGTGCGGGAGAACGTTCGGGCACAGATACGCAGTATTTT
cdr3_aa: CSAGERSGTDTQYF
clone_size: many
v_call: TRBV20-1
d_call: .
j_call: TRBJ2-3

cdr3_nt: TGTGCCAGCAGCGTTAGATCCGGGACAGAAGAGGATACGCAGTATTTT
cdr3_aa: CASSVRSGTEEDTQYF
clone_size: .
v_call: TRBV9
d_call: TRBD1
j_call: TRBJ2-3

cdr3_nt: TGTGCCAGCAGTTTAATCACTGAAGCTTTCTTT
cdr3_aa: CASSLITEAFF
clone_size: .
v_call: TRBV28
d_call: .
j_call: TRBJ1-1

cdr3_nt: TGTGCCAGCAGTGAAGCCCTATTTCAGGGATGGGACACTGAAGCTTTCTTT
cdr3_aa: CASSEALFQGWDTEAFF
clone_size: many
v_call: TRBV6-1
d_call: .
j_call: TRBJ1-1

cdr3_nt: TGTGCCAGCGGGGTGAACTATGGCTACACCTTC
cdr3_aa: CASGVNYGYTF
clone_size: many
v_call: TRBV9
d_call: .
j_call: TRBJ1-2

cdr3_nt: TGCGCCAGCAGCCTAACAGCGGGGGGGCCCGGAGATACGCAGTATTTT
cdr3_aa: CASSLTAGGPGDTQYF
clone_size: .
v_call: TRBV5-1
d_call: TRBD2
j_call: TRBJ2-3

cdr3_nt: TGTGCCTGGAGTATGGGGGGCGCGGGTCAAGAGACCCAGTACTTC
cdr3_aa: CAWSMGGAGQETQYF
clone_size: few
v_call: TRBV30
d_call: .
j_call: TRBJ2-5

cdr3_nt: TGCAGTGCTAGACCCCTACTAGCGGGGTTTGTCTACGAGCAGTACTTC
cdr3_aa: CSARPLLAGFVYEQYF
clone_size: .
v_call: TRBV20-1
d_call: TRBD2
j_call: TRBJ2-7

cdr3_nt: TGCAGCGCAATTAATACTGGGGACGAGCAGTACTTC
cdr3_aa: CSAINTGDEQYF
clone_size: .
v_call: TRBV29-1
d_call: .
j_call: TRBJ2-7

cdr3_nt: TGTGCCAGCAGCTTCTTTCCCGGGGACCGTGTAAGGTCCTACGAGCAGTACTTC
cdr3_aa: CASSFFPGDRVRSYEQYF
clone_size: few
v_call: TRBV7-2
d_call: .
j_call: TRBJ2-7

cdr3_nt: TGTGCCAGCAGCCCCCGGACAGGGGACCTATCCTACGAGCAGTACTTC
cdr3_aa: CASSPRTGDLSYEQYF
clone_size: .
v_call: TRBV7-9
d_call: TRBD1
j_call: TRBJ2-7

cdr3_nt: TGCGCCAGCAGCTACTACCGACAGAACACTGAAGCTTTCTTT
cdr3_aa: CASSYYRQNTEAFF
clone_size: many
v_call: TRBV5-1
d_call: .
j_call: TRBJ1-1

cdr3_nt: TGTGCCAGCAGCTTTGGGGGTAGCTCCTACAATGAGCAGTTCTTC
cdr3_aa: CASSFGGSSYNEQFF
clone_size: many
v_call: TRBV11-3
d_call: .
j_call: TRBJ2-1